These T cell receptor beta chains were read from a single sample in a study of long-term antiretroviral therapy in people with HIV. The repertoire was sequenced with immunoSEQ multiplex PCR; TCRdb's copy has only in-frame clones and lacks some. The table records tens of thousands of clones, about 95% of them present only once. This specimen was unsorted PBMCs, taken 5.3 years after starting antiretroviral therapy. All receptors derive from a man aged 30-40 years with HIV. The CDR3 runs from the conserved cysteine through the conserved F or W. Fields, in order: V gene, D gene, CDR3 length, clone size, J gene, CDR3 protein, CDR3 DNA. D genes are given only for firm matches. For some rows the clone size is stated as once, few or many, or as a class when expanded; others skip it.

TRBV4-3	TRBD2	15	-	TRBJ2-1	CASSLGTSGVVEQFF	TGCGCCAGCAGCCTCGGGACTAGCGGGGTAGTGGAGCAGTTCTTC
TRBV19	TRBD1	15	-	TRBJ2-7	CASRVLDRVSYEQYF	TGTGCCAGTAGAGTCCTGGACAGGGTCTCCTACGAGCAGTACTTC
TRBV28	-	15	-	TRBJ1-5	CASSYPGVGGQPQHF	TGTGCCAGCAGCTACCCAGGGGTCGGGGGGCAGCCCCAGCATTTT
TRBV9	-	16	-	TRBJ2-3	CASSGGRRASTDTQYF	TGTGCCAGCAGCGGTGGGAGACGGGCCAGCACAGATACGCAGTATTTT
TRBV7-9	-	16	-	TRBJ2-2	CASSFLHPDLGGELFF	TGTGCCAGCAGCTTCCTCCACCCAGACCTTGGGGGGGAGCTGTTTTTT
TRBV18	TRBD1	15	-	TRBJ1-5	CASSYDRGPHQPQHF	TGTGCCAGCTCATATGACAGGGGTCCCCATCAGCCCCAGCATTTT
TRBV6-5	-	12	few	TRBJ2-7	CASSSGLYEQYF	TGTGCCAGCAGCTCTGGACTCTACGAGCAGTACTTC
TRBV6-6	TRBD2	15	-	TRBJ2-7	CASRRGLAGGSEQYF	TGTGCCAGCAGGCGAGGACTAGCGGGAGGGTCCGAGCAGTACTTC
TRBV28	-	15	once	TRBJ2-2	CASRSGESGPGELFF	TGTGCCAGCAGGTCGGGAGAGAGCGGGCCGGGGGAGCTGTTTTTT
TRBV9	TRBD1	15	-	TRBJ1-2	CASSVGDRGDYGYTF	TGTGCCAGCAGCGTAGGGGACAGGGGTGACTATGGCTACACCTTC
TRBV9	-	15	-	TRBJ2-1	CASSVTGLSDNEQFF	TGTGCCAGCAGCGTAACGGGCCTCTCAGACAATGAGCAGTTCTTC
TRBV6-1	-	16	-	TRBJ1-3	CASSVGSLWTGNTIYF	TGTGCCAGCAGTGTGGGATCTTTATGGACTGGAAACACCATATATTTT
TRBV19	-	15	-	TRBJ1-4	CASSPKRGANEKLFF	TGTGCCAGTAGTCCGAAGAGGGGGGCTAATGAAAAACTGTTTTTT
TRBV5-6	TRBD2	12	-	TRBJ2-1	CASSDRGGEQFF	TGTGCCAGCAGCGACCGCGGGGGGGAGCAGTTCTTC
TRBV2	TRBD1	14	-	TRBJ2-4	CASRRGLAKNIQYF	TGTGCCAGCCGTAGGGGGCTGGCCAAAAACATTCAGTACTTC
TRBV15	TRBD2	17	-	TRBJ2-1	CATSRDKTGGPHNEQFF	TGTGCCACCAGCAGAGATAAAACGGGAGGGCCCCACAATGAGCAGTTCTTC
TRBV27	-	11	-	TRBJ2-7	CASTNSYEQYF	TGTGCCAGCACCAACTCCTACGAGCAGTACTTC
TRBV9	TRBD1	14	-	TRBJ2-3	CASSPWDRGDTQYF	TGTGCCAGCAGCCCATGGGACAGGGGAGATACGCAGTATTTT
TRBV9	-	15	-	TRBJ1-2	CASSPARGSNYGYTF	TGTGCCAGCAGCCCCGCCCGTGGGTCTAACTATGGCTACACCTTC
TRBV28	-	14	-	TRBJ1-5	CASILTGPNQPQHF	TGTGCCAGCATTCTGACAGGCCCCAATCAGCCCCAGCATTTT
TRBV6-5	-	15	-	TRBJ2-7	CASSPTGTRLGEQYF	TGTGCCAGCAGTCCGACCGGGACCCGACTTGGGGAGCAGTACTTC
TRBV5-1	TRBD2	19	-	TRBJ2-2	CASSLARLAGGPGTGELFF	TGCGCCAGCAGCTTGGCCCGGCTAGCGGGGGGGCCGGGCACCGGGGAGCTGTTTTTT
TRBV28	-	13	-	TRBJ1-2	CASSPIILDGYTF	TGTGCCAGCTCACCTATTATATTGGATGGCTACACCTTC
TRBV5-1	TRBD1	14	-	TRBJ1-2	CASSRIQGADGYTF	TGCGCCAGCAGCCGGATACAGGGGGCGGATGGCTACACCTTC
TRBV10-3	TRBD1	20	-	TRBJ2-7	CAISEPRPDRVGQGAYEQYF	TGTGCCATCAGTGAGCCAAGGCCGGATCGGGTTGGACAGGGCGCCTACGAGCAGTACTTC
TRBV2	TRBD1	13	-	TRBJ1-5	CASRDRAAQPQHF	TGTGCCAGCAGAGACAGGGCGGCCCAGCCCCAGCATTTT
TRBV9	-	13	-	TRBJ2-6	CASSDSGANVLTF	TGTGCCAGCAGTGACTCTGGGGCCAACGTCCTGACTTTC
TRBV7-8	-	13	-	TRBJ2-3	CASSPGLSDTQYF	TGTGCCAGCAGCCCCGGACTATCAGATACGCAGTATTTT
TRBV6-1	-	13	-	TRBJ1-2	CASSDRFNYGYTF	TGTGCCAGCAGTGATAGATTTAACTATGGCTACACCTTC
TRBV5-4	TRBD2	16	once	TRBJ2-3	CASSILSGGATDTQYF	TGTGCCAGCAGCATCCTTAGCGGGGGGGCCACAGATACGCAGTATTTT
TRBV15	-	17	-	TRBJ1-5	CATSRDFRGAFNQPQHF	TGTGCCACCAGCAGAGATTTCCGGGGGGCCTTCAATCAGCCCCAGCATTTT
TRBV4-2	TRBD1	19	-	TRBJ2-6	CASSHLDRGHVTGANVLTF	TGTGCCAGCAGCCACCTTGACAGGGGGCATGTCACTGGGGCCAACGTCCTGACTTTC
TRBV9	-	15	-	TRBJ2-7	CASSVSGANGNEQYF	TGTGCCAGCAGCGTCTCAGGGGCAAATGGGAACGAGCAGTACTTC
TRBV7-7	-	13	-	TRBJ2-5	CASSQQRKETQYF	TGTGCTAGCAGCCAACAGAGAAAAGAGACCCAGTACTTC
TRBV5-1	-	15	once	TRBJ2-3	CASSLALDRSDTQYF	TGCGCCAGCAGCTTGGCCTTGGACAGATCAGATACGCAGTATTTT
TRBV19	-	14	-	TRBJ1-2	CASSIVGSRYGYTF	TGTGCCAGTAGTATAGTAGGGAGTCGCTATGGCTACACCTTC
TRBV28	-	14	-	TRBJ2-7	CASSKGGTPYEQYF	TGTGCCAGCAGCAAGGGCGGGACCCCATACGAGCAGTACTTC
TRBV7-7	TRBD2	15	once	TRBJ2-5	CASSLGLAEQETQYF	TGTGCTAGCAGCTTAGGGCTAGCGGAGCAAGAGACCCAGTACTTC
TRBV27	TRBD1	15	-	TRBJ1-1	CASSLSHRGQTEAFF	TGTGCCAGCAGTTTATCTCACAGGGGGCAAACTGAAGCTTTCTTT
TRBV6-1	TRBD1	14	-	TRBJ1-4	CASSPRDRVVKLFF	TGTGCCAGCAGTCCCCGGGACAGGGTTGTAAAACTGTTTTTT
TRBV6-8	TRBD1	14	-	TRBJ1-5	CASSFGTGCQPQHF	TGTGCCAGCAGCTTCGGGACAGGGTGTCAGCCCCAGCATTTT
TRBV7-3	-	15	-	TRBJ2-2	CASSFQTGNTGELFF	TGTGCCAGCAGCTTTCAGACAGGGAACACCGGGGAGCTGTTTTTT
TRBV30	-	13	-	TRBJ2-7	CAWTAESSYEQYF	TGTGCCTGGACCGCCGAAAGCTCCTACGAGCAGTACTTC
TRBV7-9	-	13	-	TRBJ2-7	CASSLPGPYEQYF	TGTGCCAGCAGCTTGCCGGGACCCTACGAGCAGTACTTC
TRBV5-1	TRBD1	14	-	TRBJ1-1	CASSPDRANTEAFF	TGCGCCAGCAGCCCGGACAGGGCGAACACTGAAGCTTTCTTT
TRBV5-5	-	16	-	TRBJ1-5	CASSLVGAGSNQPQHF	TGTGCCAGCAGCCTGGTGGGAGCGGGGAGCAATCAGCCCCAGCATTTT
TRBV19	-	13	-	TRBJ2-1	CASSLRVYDEQFF	TGTGCCAGTAGTCTTAGAGTTTACGATGAGCAGTTCTTC
TRBV2	-	16	once	TRBJ2-2	CASSETQGSNTGELFF	TGTGCCAGCAGTGAAACCCAGGGGTCGAACACCGGGGAGCTGTTTTTT